A single sample gave rise to the 25 T cell receptor beta chains below, sequenced in a study of T cell changes during pregnancy in multiple sclerosis. Using immunoSEQ multiplex PCR, the repertoire was profiled, and TCRdb retains in-frame clones only, with some absent. Of under 50,000 clones in the sample, about 89% were seen once. Source: CD4+ T cells from peripheral blood mononuclear cells, taken after pregnancy. These receptors were collected from a female donor with multiple sclerosis, enrolled in a pregnancy study.

The chain joins TRBV6-1 to TRBJ2-3; D is possibly TRBD1 (5 bases). Trimming shortened V by 1 base and J by 5 bases, and 13 bases separated the two germline ends. Germline values: CDR1 MNHNS, CDR2 SASEGT. The CDR3 loop spans 15 amino acids. CDR3 protein: CASSEVLGEKDTQYF. The CDR3 DNA reads TGTGCCAGCAGTGAAGTGCTAGGGGAAAAAGATACGCAGTATTTT.

The chain links TRBV19 to TRBJ2-3, with D unclear. Trimming cost V 5 bases and J 4 bases, with 13 bases left between them. The CDR3 length is 14 residues. The germline CDR1 and CDR2 sequences are LNHDA and SQIVND (reference sequence). In DNA form, the CDR3 reads TGTGCCAGTAGTTCTGTGAGCGCCGCAGATACGCAGTATTTT. This sequence encodes CASSSVSAADTQYF. The variable domain in full, with the rest retrieved from reference TRBV19 and TRBJ2-3, is DGGITQSPKYLFRKEGQNVTLSCEQNLNHDAMYWYRQDPGQGLRLIYYSQIVNDFQKGDIAEGYSVSREKKESFPLTVTSAQKNPTAFYLCASSSVSAADTQYFGPGTRLTVL.

The chain joins TRBV14 to TRBJ2-7; the match to TRBD2 covers 10 bases. The CDR3 length is 15 residues. Germline CDR1 SGHDN, CDR2 FVKESK. V shed 0 bases, J shed 3 bases, and the junction held 2 bases outside the gene matches. The CDR3 region is CASSQEPSGSYEQYF. The CDR3 DNA follows: TGTGCCAGCAGCCAAGAGCCTAGCGGGAGCTACGAGCAGTACTTC.

The table lists this clone with a count of one. The rearrangement joins TRBV6-6 to TRBJ2-3, with 7 bases aligning to TRBD2. The CDR3 runs to 14 residues. CDR1 and CDR2 from the germline V gene are MNHNY and SVGAGI (reference sequence). Unmatched junction bases numbered 9, after V lost 6 bases and J lost 6 bases. CDR3 region: CASSRTRPPDTQYF. CDR3 DNA sequence: TGTGCCAGCAGCAGGACTAGGCCCCCGGATACGCAGTATTTT.

The chain carries TRBV4-1 and TRBJ2-7; TRBD2 agrees at 14 bases. This CDR3 region has 17 residues. The V gene end was trimmed by 4 bases and the J gene end by 0 bases; junction bases not matched to a gene: 5. Germline V gives CDR1 MGHRA, CDR2 YSYEKL. The DNA of the CDR3 is TGCGCCAGCAGCCCGAGACTAGCGGGAGGGAGCTCCTACGAGCAGTACTTC. Translation: CASSPRLAGGSSYEQYF.

This clone was detected only once. The chain recombines TRBV9 with TRBJ2-7, with 8 bases that match TRBD1. In germline, CDR1 is SGDLS, CDR2 YYNGEE. V trimming: 6 bases; J trimming: 3 bases; junction bases outside the gene matches: 8. The CDR3 contains 14 residues. The CDR3 nucleotides read TGTGCCAGCACCCCGGGACAGGAGTACTACGAGCAGTACTTC. As protein: CASTPGQEYYEQYF.

V and J are TRBV5-1 and TRBJ2-1; D gene ambiguous. Germline CDR1 SGHRS, CDR2 YFSETQ. V was trimmed by 0 bases and J by 6 bases, leaving 7 bases between them. The CDR3 extends over 13 amino acids. CDR3 DNA: TGCGCCAGCAGCTTGGAGAGTGGCAATGAGCAGTTCTTC. This translates into CASSLESGNEQFF.

V and J are TRBV25-1 and TRBJ2-1, with 7 bases that match TRBD2. This CDR3 is built from 14 residues. V lost 0 bases, J lost 7 bases, and 3 bases stayed unmatched. Germline V CDR1 and CDR2: MGHDK, SYGVNS. The DNA for the CDR3 is TGTGCCAGCAGTGAATATGGCGGGAGAAATGAGCAGTTCTTC. It encodes CASSEYGGRNEQFF. The full variable domain, rest sourced from reference TRBV25-1 and TRBJ2-1, is EADIYQTPRYLVIGTGKKITLECSQTMGHDKMYWYQQDPGMELHLIHYSYGVNSTEKGDLSSESTVSRIRTEHFPLTLESARPSHTSQYLCASSEYGGRNEQFFGPGTRLTVL.

CDR3 sequence: CASSYAGTNEKLFF. CDR3 sequence (DNA): TGTGCCAGCAGTTACGCAGGGACTAATGAAAAACTGTTTTTT. V and J are TRBV6-6 and TRBJ1-4, with D possibly being TRBD1 (5 bases). The CDR3 has 14 residues. V was shortened by 2 bases and J by 2 bases, with 6 bases between the two germline ends. Per germline, CDR1 MNHNY and CDR2 SVGAGI (reference sequence).

This chain uses TRBV10-2 with TRBJ2-4; 7 bases agree with TRBD2. V shed 5 bases, J shed 0 bases, and the junction held 7 bases outside the gene matches. Germline-derived CDR1 and CDR2 are WSHSY and SAAADI. CDR3 length: 16 amino acids. CDR3 coding DNA: TGCGCCAGCAGTACCACTAGCGAGAGAGCCAAAAACATTCAGTACTTC. Translating it yields CASSTTSERAKNIQYF.

V and J are TRBV4-1 and TRBJ1-5; TRBD1 agrees at 8 bases. V shed 5 bases, J shed 4 bases, and the junction held 13 bases outside the gene matches. The CDR3 has 17 residues. The germline V gene encodes CDR1 MGHRA and CDR2 YSYEKL. The CDR3 coding sequence is TGCGCCAGCAGCAAGGGATCAGGGGGCGATTGGAATCAGCCCCAGCATTTT. Protein: CASSKGSGGDWNQPQHF.

This CDR3 reads CASSTWTGSNEKLFF. In DNA, the CDR3 is TGTGCCAGCAGCACATGGACAGGGTCTAATGAAAAACTGTTTTTT. The chain couples TRBV5-4 to TRBJ1-4; 8 bases fit TRBD1. The trim removed 4 bases at V and 3 bases at J, leaving 5 bases unmatched. The CDR3 is made up of 15 amino acids. CDR1 is SGHNT and CDR2 is YYREEE in the germline V gene (reference sequence).

This clone was recorded only once. The chain links TRBV6-5 to TRBJ1-5; 7 bases map to TRBD1. Trimming cost V 4 bases and J 4 bases; bases outside gene matches: 4. Per germline, CDR1 MNHEY and CDR2 SVGAGI. The CDR3 has 14 residues. DNA for the CDR3: TGTGCCAGCAGTTCGACAGGGTCAAATCAGCCCCAGCATTTT. As protein: CASSSTGSNQPQHF.

The V and J genes are TRBV6-1 and TRBJ2-2; tentative D call: TRBD2 (5 bases). CDR3 size: 17 residues. CDR1 and CDR2 from the germline V gene are MNHNS and SASEGT. Trimming pared 2 bases from V and 6 bases from J, leaving 19 bases between. Here the CDR3 DNA reads TGTGCCAGCAGTGAAAGGCTGGGTCACAGCGGACCCGGGGAGCTGTTTTTT. Protein: CASSERLGHSGPGELFF.

This clone was detected once. The chain links TRBV11-3 to TRBJ2-2; 14 nucleotides agree with TRBD2. Trimming took 2 bases from V and 1 from J; bases not matched to a gene: 6. The CDR3 covers 19 residues. CDR1 and CDR2 from the germline V gene are SGHNT and YENEEA. CDR3 DNA: TGTGCCAGCAGCTTAACCGGGACTAGCGGGAGCCGGAACACCGGGGAGCTGTTTTTT. It translates to CASSLTGTSGSRNTGELFF. The full variable domain, its missing parts supplied by reference TRBV11-3 and TRBJ2-2, is EAGVVQSPRYKIIEKKQPVAFWCNPISGHNTLYWYLQNLGQGPELLIRYENEEAVDDSQLPKDRFSAERLKGVDSTLKIQPAELGDSAVYLCASSLTGTSGSRNTGELFFGEGSRLTVL.

The V and J genes are TRBV4-1 and TRBJ1-5, with D possibly matching TRBD1 (6 bases). CDR1 is MGHRA and CDR2 is YSYEKL in the germline V gene. Trimming pared 4 bases from V and 0 bases from J, leaving 10 bases between. This CDR3 region has 15 residues. The CDR3 region has the DNA TGCGCCAGCAGCCCAGGGACAATTAGCAATCAGCCCCAGCATTTT. Protein: CASSPGTISNQPQHF.

The chain couples TRBV19 to TRBJ2-7; no definite D call. CDR3 size: 12 residues. Between the trimmed V and J ends, which lost 5 bases and 8 bases, there was a span of 13 bases. Germline V gene lookup returns CDR1 LNHDA and CDR2 SQIVND (reference sequence). The CDR3 DNA sequence: TGTGCCAGTAGTCTCGCGTCGGGTAAGCAGTACTTC. It yields the protein CASSLASGKQYF.

This chain joins TRBV9 and TRBJ1-6, with a possible D match to TRBD1 (5 bases). There are 16 residues in the CDR3. With 3 bases removed from V and 5 bases from J, the gap between germline ends came to 15 bases. The V gene's germline CDR1 is SGDLS and CDR2 YYNGEE. CDR3 sequence reads: CASSDRDSRNNSPLHF. In DNA, the CDR3 is TGTGCCAGCAGCGACCGGGACTCACGAAATAATTCACCCCTCCACTTT.

This clone occurred once. The chain uses TRBV11-3 and TRBJ2-7; 8 bases fit TRBD2. The V gene end was trimmed by 6 bases and the J gene end by 7 bases; junction bases not matched to a gene: 8. This CDR3 contains 13 residues. Germline V gene lookup returns CDR1 SGHNT and CDR2 YENEEA. In nucleotides, the CDR3 is TGTGCCAGCAGTTCTGGGACTAGAGGGGAGCAGTACTTC. Residues: CASSSGTRGEQYF.

In its sample, this clone was seen a few times. The chain employs TRBV30 and TRBJ1-5, with a weak D call TRBD1 (6 bases). V lost 2 bases and J 4 bases, leaving 9 bases between the germline ends. Germline values: CDR1 GTSNPN, CDR2 SVGIG (reference sequence). CDR3 length: 13 residues. CDR3 sequence reads: CAWSSGANQPQHF. The CDR3 DNA reads TGTGCCTGGAGTTCAGGGGCGAATCAGCCCCAGCATTTT.

The chain uses TRBV25-1 and TRBJ2-7; the match to TRBD1 covers 11 bases. This CDR3 is built from 13 residues. The germline V gene has CDR1 MGHDK and CDR2 SYGVNS. Trimming at V came to 6 bases and at J to 2 bases, leaving 0 bases not matched to a gene. In DNA form, the CDR3 reads TGTGCCAGCAGGGACAGGGGGCCCTACGAGCAGTACTTC. It is translated as CASRDRGPYEQYF.

The chain joins TRBV7-6 to TRBJ1-4; 7 bases map to TRBD1. V lost 5 bases and J lost 3; bases outside the gene matches: 3. The CDR3 totals 14 residues. The germline V gene encodes CDR1 SGHVS and CDR2 FNYEAQ. This chain's CDR3 is CASSGGTANEKLFF. DNA of the CDR3: TGTGCCAGCAGCGGGGGGACAGCTAATGAAAAACTGTTTTTT.

This clone was counted a single time. This rearrangement joins TRBV30 to TRBJ2-6, with TRBD2 matching 7 bases. With 3 bases clipped from V and 3 bases from J, the junction kept 5 bases outside the gene matches. This CDR3 is 15 amino acids long. Looked up from germline, CDR1 is GTSNPN and CDR2 is SVGIG (reference sequence). The CDR3 nucleotides read TGTGCCTGGAGCGTCCGGGGGGTTGGGGCCAACGTCCTGACTTTC. This encodes CAWSVRGVGANVLTF.

This chain connects TRBV5-1 to TRBJ1-1; the D is unclear. The CDR3 has 13 amino acids. The V and J ends lost 5 bases and 5 bases respectively, with 13 bases between them. From germline, CDR1 is SGHRS and CDR2 YFSETQ. The CDR3 spells CASRTAVETEAFF. The DNA for the CDR3 is TGCGCCAGCAGAACCGCAGTGGAGACTGAAGCTTTCTTT.

The sample holds one count of this clone. V usage is TRBV7-6 and J usage is TRBJ1-2; 7 bases are shared with TRBD1. Losses at the gene ends were 1 base for V and 8 bases for J; bases not matched to a gene: 10. Per germline, CDR1 SGHVS and CDR2 FNYEAQ. The CDR3 sequence is 15 residues long. The CDR3 DNA sequence: TGTGCCAGCAGCTTAGGAGACAGGGATTTTCGGGGCTACACCTTC. Translation: CASSLGDRDFRGYTF.